Sequencing of this T cell receptor beta chain was carried out in a study of blood T cell repertoires in COVID-19. This CDR3 spans 15 amino acids. J lost 6 bases, V lost 6 bases, and 5 bases had no gene match. Germline V gene data show CDR1 as SNHLY and CDR2 as FYNNEI. Clones were read by immunoSEQ multiplex PCR, and TCRdb kept only the in-frame ones, dropping some. Of roughly 240,000 clones listed, approximately 90% are singletons. The rearrangement uses TRBV2 and TRBJ2-1; 13 positions match TRBD2. Sequencing was performed on PBMCs or T cells enriched from blood (not recorded which). This TCR was sampled from a man in his fifties or sixties who had been exposed to COVID-19. The CDR3 is CASRAGLAGINEQFF. For the CDR3, the DNA is TGTGCCAGCAGAGCGGGACTAGCGGGGATCAATGAGCAGTTCTTC.